One and the same sample provided the 22 T cell receptor beta chains below, sequenced in a study of blood T cell repertoires in COVID-19. Sequenced by immunoSEQ multiplex PCR; TCRdb stores in-frame clones only, minus some. The profile covers about 230,000 clones, with about nine tenths appearing a single time and more than 9% taken by the ten largest. The sample taken for sequencing was peripheral blood. These receptor sequences come from a man between 45 and 60 years old with COVID-19, enrolled during active disease.

The rearrangement uses TRBV5-6 and TRBJ2-7, with 10 positions matching TRBD2. This CDR3 comprises 15 residues. Germline CDR1 and CDR2: SGHDT and YYEEEE. The V gene end was trimmed by 1 base and the J gene end by 4 bases; junction bases not matched to a gene: 5. The chain's CDR3 is CASSLPSGSMYEQYF. The CDR3 DNA reads as TGTGCCAGCAGCTTGCCTAGCGGGAGTATGTACGAGCAGTACTTC.

The V and J genes are TRBV12-3 or TRBV12-4 and TRBJ2-2; unclear D gene. The CDR3 is 12 amino acids. V was pared by 7 bases and J by 3 bases, with 6 bases between. CDR3 in DNA: TGTGCCAGCATCAGCGACACCGGGGAGCTGTTTTTT. It specifies CASISDTGELFF.

The CDR3 is CASSEVRSGNTIYF. CDR3 coding DNA: TGTGCCAGCAGTGAAGTTCGTTCTGGAAACACCATATATTTT. This sequence joins TRBV6-1 and TRBJ1-3; D call uncertain. CDR1 is MNHNS, CDR2 SASEGT, per germline. Deletions cut 1 base from V and 1 base from J, with 5 bases between. The CDR3 extends over 14 amino acids.

CDR3 sequence (DNA): TGTGCCAGTAGTATATACAGCAATAATTCACCCCTCCACTTT. Its protein product is CASSIYSNNSPLHF. The rearrangement links TRBV19 to TRBJ1-6; no clear D gene. Germline V gene data show CDR1 as LNHDA and CDR2 as SQIVND (reference sequence). The CDR3 is made up of 14 amino acids. The V and J ends lost 2 bases and 5 bases respectively, with 7 bases between them.

This clone was seen a few times. V usage is TRBV6-5 and J usage is TRBJ1-1; TRBD1 agrees at 10 bases. CDR3 length: 13 residues. The V gene end was trimmed by 6 bases and the J gene end by 5 bases; junction bases not matched to a gene: 3. The germline V gene has CDR1 MNHEY and CDR2 SVGAGI. Here the CDR3 DNA reads TGTGCCAGCAGAGGACAGGGGGGAACTGAAGCTTTCTTT. Its protein is CASRGQGGTEAFF.

The CDR3 sequence is CASTPGGDRGTSEAFF. For the CDR3, the DNA is TGCGCCAGCACCCCAGGAGGAGACAGGGGGACTTCTGAAGCTTTCTTT. The V call is TRBV10-2, the J call TRBJ1-1, with TRBD1 matching 9 bases. CDR3 length: 16 residues. CDR1 and CDR2 (germline): WSHSY, SAAADI. Unmatched junction bases numbered 15, after V lost 7 bases and J lost 6 bases.

The count of this clone is one. The chain employs TRBV5-6 and TRBJ2-1; 7 nucleotides line up with TRBD1. CDR3 length equals 14 residues. CDR1 and CDR2 (germline): SGHDT, YYEEEE. Germline trimming cut 0 bases from V and 4 bases from J; bases unmatched to any gene: 1. CDR3 coding DNA: TGTGCCAGCAGCTTGGGGGACAGTTACAATGAGCAGTTCTTC. This gives the protein CASSLGDSYNEQFF.

The gene calls are TRBV7-6 and TRBJ2-2; tentative D call: TRBD1 (5 bases). This CDR3 has 14 amino acids. V was shortened by 5 bases and J by 1 base, with 8 bases between the two germline ends. Germline assignment: CDR1 SGHVS and CDR2 FNYEAQ. The CDR3 is CASSRQRNTGELFF. The DNA for the CDR3 is TGTGCCAGCAGCCGACAGCGGAACACCGGGGAGCTGTTTTTT.

Turning to this clone: Other DNA sequences in this sample translate to the same CDR3. The chain employs TRBV19 and TRBJ1-5; D is possibly TRBD1 (5 bases). CDR3 length: 14 amino acids. V was trimmed by 1 base and J by 2 bases, leaving 6 bases between them. Germline CDR1 LNHDA, CDR2 SQIVND (reference sequence). The CDR3 sequence: CASSIAGGNQPQHF. The CDR3 DNA reads TGTGCCAGTAGTATAGCGGGGGGCAATCAGCCCCAGCATTTT.

This chain uses TRBV9 with TRBJ2-6; 9 positions match TRBD2. The germline CDR1 and CDR2 sequences are SGDLS and YYNGEE. V shed 0 bases, J shed 3 bases, and the junction held 7 bases outside the gene matches. The CDR3 runs to 18 residues. The CDR3 sequence is CASSVGIAGAFGANVLTF. The CDR3 DNA reads as TGTGCCAGCAGCGTAGGTATAGCGGGAGCTTTTGGGGCCAACGTCCTGACTTTC.

The chain recombines TRBV4-2 with TRBJ2-1; D not certain. Germline V gene sequence: CDR1 LGHNA, CDR2 YNFKEQ. The CDR3 has 11 residues. The V gene lost 1 base and the J gene lost 8 bases, with 3 bases spanning the gap. The CDR3 is CASSQVDEQFF. CDR3 sequence (DNA): TGTGCCAGCAGCCAAGTCGATGAGCAGTTCTTC.

The chain combines TRBV5-1 with TRBJ2-1, with 7 bases matching TRBD2. The CDR3 sequence is 14 residues long. Germline trimming cut 7 bases from V and 0 bases from J; bases unmatched to any gene: 4. The germline V gene encodes CDR1 SGHRS and CDR2 YFSETQ. CDR3 in amino acids: CASAQRGSYNEQFF. In DNA, the CDR3 is TGCGCCAGCGCCCAGCGGGGCTCCTACAATGAGCAGTTCTTC.

J is TRBJ1-5 and V is TRBV21-1; no DNA check was done on the table's D call, TRBD1. TRBV21-1 is given as a pseudogene. The CDR3 spans 19 residues. CDR3 sequence: CASSAIQGKWKYSNQPQHF. Written as DNA, the CDR3 is TGTGCCAGCAGCGCGATACAGGGTAAATGGAAGTATAGCAATCAGCCCCAGCATTTT.

The CDR3 DNA sequence: TGTGCCAGCAGTCCCGGGACTCCAACACGCTACTCTGGAAACACCATATATTTT. Translation: CASSPGTPTRYSGNTIYF. This rearrangement joins TRBV27 to TRBJ1-3; maybe TRBD1 (5 bases). The V and J ends lost 5 bases and 0 bases respectively, with 20 bases between them. CDR1 is MNHEY and CDR2 is SMNVEV in the germline V gene (reference sequence). CDR3 length: 18 residues.

CDR3 coding DNA: TGTGCCAGCAGTCGGGGGCGGGAGAATGAGCAGTTCTTC. It codes for CASSRGRENEQFF. The rearrangement joins TRBV12-3 or TRBV12-4 to TRBJ2-1; the D gene is possibly TRBD2 (7 bases). Between the trimmed V and J ends, which lost 5 bases and 7 bases, there was a span of 12 bases. CDR3 length equals 13 residues.

This sequence joins TRBV6-2 or TRBV6-3 and TRBJ1-5, with D possibly TRBD1 on 5 matching bases. V shed 4 bases and J shed 6 bases, with 19 bases lying between them. The length of the CDR3 is 16 residues. The V gene's germline CDR1 is MNHEY and CDR2 SVGEGT. CDR3 nucleotides: TGTGCCAGCAGTTCATCCGGGACTAACCTCGGTCAGCCCCAGCATTTT. The encoded protein is CASSSSGTNLGQPQHF.

The chain carries TRBV27 and TRBJ2-7; TRBD2 matches at 7 bases. The trim removed 6 bases at V and 0 bases at J, leaving 14 bases unmatched. Germline V gives CDR1 MNHEY, CDR2 SMNVEV (reference sequence). The CDR3 runs to 17 residues. The chain's CDR3 is CASRLLGTNRDSYEQYF. The CDR3 nucleotides are TGTGCCAGCAGGCTCCTAGGGACTAATCGGGACTCCTACGAGCAGTACTTC.

This rearrangement joins TRBV19 to TRBJ2-6; TRBD2 is a possible D gene (6 bases). The CDR3 contains 16 residues. In germline, CDR1 is LNHDA, CDR2 SQIVND (reference sequence). V lost 3 bases to trimming and J lost 3 bases, with 12 bases between them. The CDR3 DNA follows: TGTGCCAGTAGTATCGCGGAGGGTAGTGGGGCCAACGTCCTGACTTTC. Translated, it gives CASSIAEGSGANVLTF. The variable domain in full, completed from reference TRBV19 and TRBJ2-6, reads DGGITQSPKYLFRKEGQNVTLSCEQNLNHDAMYWYRQDPGQGLRLIYYSQIVNDFQKGDIAEGYSVSREKKESFPLTVTSAQKNPTAFYLCASSIAEGSGANVLTFGAGSRLTVL.

J is TRBJ2-1 and V is TRBV19, with D possibly TRBD2 on 6 matching bases. This CDR3 has 15 amino acids. V lost 2 bases, J lost 7 bases, and 15 bases lay in between. Germline assignment: CDR1 LNHDA and CDR2 SQIVND (reference sequence). The CDR3 sequence is CASSISGTSGNEQFF. CDR3 bases: TGTGCCAGTAGTATATCGGGGACTTCTGGGAATGAGCAGTTCTTC.

The rearrangement joins TRBV6-5 to TRBJ1-2; weak D call: TRBD1 (6 bases). Germline-derived CDR1 and CDR2 are MNHEY and SVGAGI. V was trimmed by 6 bases and J by 1 base, leaving 15 bases between them. This CDR3 is built from 15 residues. This CDR3 reads CASSTTGTRNYGYTF. Written as DNA, the CDR3 is TGTGCCAGCAGCACTACAGGGACCCGTAACTATGGCTACACCTTC.

The chain joins TRBV28 to TRBJ2-7; 8 bases fit TRBD1. This CDR3 spans 13 amino acids. V lost 2 bases to trimming and J lost 6 bases; unmatched junction nucleotides: 3. CDR1 is MDHEN and CDR2 is SYDVKM in the germline V gene. The CDR3, as DNA: TGTGCCAGCAGTTTACCCACAGGGGGCGAGCAGTACTTC. This encodes CASSLPTGGEQYF.

This clone was detected once. For the CDR3, the DNA is TGTGCTAGTGGTCCCCCCCTGCAGGGGGCTCACGGGGAGCTGTTTTTT. It translates to CASGPPLQGAHGELFF. The chain recombines TRBV12-5 with TRBJ2-2; 8 bases map to TRBD1. This CDR3 region has 16 residues. Germline CDR1 is LGHNT and CDR2 is FRNRAP. The V gene end was trimmed by 5 bases and the J gene end by 7 bases; junction bases not matched to a gene: 12.